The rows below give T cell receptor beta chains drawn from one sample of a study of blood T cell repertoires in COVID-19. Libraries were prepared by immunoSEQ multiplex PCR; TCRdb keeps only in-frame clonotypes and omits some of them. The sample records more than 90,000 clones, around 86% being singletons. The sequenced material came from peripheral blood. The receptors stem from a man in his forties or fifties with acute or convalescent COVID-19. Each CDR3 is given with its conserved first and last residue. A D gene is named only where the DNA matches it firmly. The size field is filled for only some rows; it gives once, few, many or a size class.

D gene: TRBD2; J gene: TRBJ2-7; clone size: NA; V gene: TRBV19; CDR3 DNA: TGTGCCAGTAGTCCCCTGGGGCAGGGAGGGACCTACGAGCAGTACTTC; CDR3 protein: CASSPLGQGGTYEQYF
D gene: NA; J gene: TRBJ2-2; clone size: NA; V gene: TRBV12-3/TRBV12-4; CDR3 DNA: TGTGCCAGCACTTACGACGGGACCGGGGAGCTGTTTTTT; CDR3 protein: CASTYDGTGELFF
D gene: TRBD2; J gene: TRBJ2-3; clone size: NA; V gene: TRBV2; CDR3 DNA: TGTGCCAGCAGCCCCTGGCCTAGCGGGGACCAAAGCACAGATACGCAGTATTTT; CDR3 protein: CASSPWPSGDQSTDTQYF
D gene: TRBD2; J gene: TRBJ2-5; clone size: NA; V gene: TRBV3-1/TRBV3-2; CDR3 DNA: TGTGCCAGCAGCCAACGAGCGGGAGAGGAGACCCAGTACTTC; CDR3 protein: CASSQRAGEETQYF
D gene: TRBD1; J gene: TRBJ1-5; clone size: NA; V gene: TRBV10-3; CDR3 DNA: TGTGCCATCTCCCCGGGACAGGGCAATCAGCCCCAGCATTTT; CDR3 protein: CAISPGQGNQPQHF
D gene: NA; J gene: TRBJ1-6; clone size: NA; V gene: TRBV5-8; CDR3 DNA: TGTGCCAGCAGCTTGGTCCTGAGCTCCTATAATTCACCCCTCCACTTT; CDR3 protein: CASSLVLSSYNSPLHF
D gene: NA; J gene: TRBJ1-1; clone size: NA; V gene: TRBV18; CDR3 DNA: TGTGCCAGCTCACCACCTAACAGGGTGAACACTGAAGCTTTCTTT; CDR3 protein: CASSPPNRVNTEAFF
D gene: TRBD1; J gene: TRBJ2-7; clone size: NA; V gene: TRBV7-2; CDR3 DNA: TGTGCCAGCAGCTCACTGGCCGGGACAGGGGCCTACGAGCAGTACTTC; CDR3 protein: CASSSLAGTGAYEQYF
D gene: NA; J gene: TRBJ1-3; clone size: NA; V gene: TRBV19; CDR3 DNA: TGTGCCAGTAGTCTCGTGGGGGCAGCTGGAAACACCATATATTTT; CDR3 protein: CASSLVGAAGNTIYF
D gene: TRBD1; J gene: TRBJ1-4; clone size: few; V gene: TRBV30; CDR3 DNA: TGTGCCTGGAGTCACAGGGGGCTGGGAGGAACTAATGAAAAACTGTTTTTT; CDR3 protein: CAWSHRGLGGTNEKLFF
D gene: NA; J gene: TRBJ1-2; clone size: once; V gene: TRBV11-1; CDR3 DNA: TGTGCCAGCAGCTTAACCCCACAGACGGGGGGCTACACCTTC; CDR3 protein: CASSLTPQTGGYTF
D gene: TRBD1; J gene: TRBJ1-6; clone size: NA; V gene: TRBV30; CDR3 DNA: TGTGCCTGGGGGCGGGACAGTAATTCACCCCTCCACTTT; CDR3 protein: CAWGRDSNSPLHF
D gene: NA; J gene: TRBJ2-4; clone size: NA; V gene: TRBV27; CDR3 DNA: TGTGCCACCAGGGACACAGAACGGAGAAACATTCAGTACTTC; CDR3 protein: CATRDTERRNIQYF
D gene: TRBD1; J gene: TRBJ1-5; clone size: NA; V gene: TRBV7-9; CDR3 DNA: TGTGCCAGCAGCCGGGACAGGGACGGGAGCAATCAGCCCCAGCATTTT; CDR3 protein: CASSRDRDGSNQPQHF
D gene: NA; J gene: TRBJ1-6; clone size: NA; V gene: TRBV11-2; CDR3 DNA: TGTGCCAGCAGCTTAGTGAGGCGGCTCTATAATTCACCCCTCCACTTT; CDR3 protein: CASSLVRRLYNSPLHF
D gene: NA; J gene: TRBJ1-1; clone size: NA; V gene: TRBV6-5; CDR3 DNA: TGTGCCAGCAGTTCCGCCCGAAGGGGCACTGAAGCTTTCTTT; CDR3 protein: CASSSARRGTEAFF
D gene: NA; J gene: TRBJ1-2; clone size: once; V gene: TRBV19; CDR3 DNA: TGTGCCAGTACCAAAGGGAGGGACGGGAACTATGGCTACACCTTC; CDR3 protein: CASTKGRDGNYGYTF
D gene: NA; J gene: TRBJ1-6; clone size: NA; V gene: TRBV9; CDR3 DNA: TGTGCCAGCAGCGTAGGCGGGAATTCACCCCTCCACTTT; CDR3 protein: CASSVGGNSPLHF
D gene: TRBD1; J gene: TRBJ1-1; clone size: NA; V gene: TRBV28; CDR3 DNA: TGTGCCAGCAGTTCCAGGGGGCGAAACACTGAAGCTTTCTTT; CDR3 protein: CASSSRGRNTEAFF
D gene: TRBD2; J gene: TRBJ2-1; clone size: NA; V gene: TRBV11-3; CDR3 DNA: TGTGCCAGCAGCCCGGCGTTCCTCGCGGGAGTGGGGTTAAATGAGCAGTTCTTC; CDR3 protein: CASSPAFLAGVGLNEQFF
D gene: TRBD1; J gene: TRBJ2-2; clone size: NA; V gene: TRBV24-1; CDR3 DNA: TGTGCCACCAGTGATTTTTTAGGACAGGGGGAACGCGGGGAGCTGTTTTTT; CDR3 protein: CATSDFLGQGERGELFF
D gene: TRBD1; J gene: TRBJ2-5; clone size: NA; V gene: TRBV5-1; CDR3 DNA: TGCGCCAGCAGCCAGGGGGCAGAGACCCAGTACTTC; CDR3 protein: CASSQGAETQYF
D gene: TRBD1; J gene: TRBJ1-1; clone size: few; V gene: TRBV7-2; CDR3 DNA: TGTGCCAGCAGCACTAGACAGGGGACAAGCACTGAAGCTTTCTTT; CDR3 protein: CASSTRQGTSTEAFF
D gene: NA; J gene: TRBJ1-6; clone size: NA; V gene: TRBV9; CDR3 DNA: TGTGCCAGCAGCGCCACTGCCCAAGGGGCTAGTTCACCCCTCCACTTT; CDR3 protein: CASSATAQGASSPLHF
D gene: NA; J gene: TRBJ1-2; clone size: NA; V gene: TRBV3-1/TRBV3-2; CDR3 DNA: TGTGCCAGCAGCCAAGTAGCCATAAACTATGGCTACACCTTC; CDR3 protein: CASSQVAINYGYTF
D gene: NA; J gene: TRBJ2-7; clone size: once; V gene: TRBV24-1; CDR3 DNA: TGTGCCACCAGTGAGGGGCCTTCCTACGAGCAGTACTTC; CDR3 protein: CATSEGPSYEQYF
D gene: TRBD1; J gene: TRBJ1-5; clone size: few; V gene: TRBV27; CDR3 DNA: TGTGCCAGCAGCCGAGGACAGGGGAGCGTTCAGCCCCAGCATTTT; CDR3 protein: CASSRGQGSVQPQHF
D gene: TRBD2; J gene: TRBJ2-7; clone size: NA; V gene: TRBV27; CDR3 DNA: TGTGCCAGCAGTTTATCGGTTGGCGGGGGGGCCTGGTACGAGCAGTACTTC; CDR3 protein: CASSLSVGGGAWYEQYF
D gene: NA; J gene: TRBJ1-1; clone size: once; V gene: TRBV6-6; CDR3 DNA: TGTGCCAGCACTCTACAGCCGTGGACTGAAGCTTTCTTT; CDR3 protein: CASTLQPWTEAFF
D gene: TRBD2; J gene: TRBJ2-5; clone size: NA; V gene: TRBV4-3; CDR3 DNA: TGCGCCAGCAGCCAAGATCAGCGGGGGGTGGAGACCCAGTACTTC; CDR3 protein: CASSQDQRGVETQYF
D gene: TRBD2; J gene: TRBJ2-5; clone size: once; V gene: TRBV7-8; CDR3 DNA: TGTGCCAGCAGCTCAGCTAGCGGGGGCGAGACCCAGTACTTC; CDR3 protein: CASSSASGGETQYF
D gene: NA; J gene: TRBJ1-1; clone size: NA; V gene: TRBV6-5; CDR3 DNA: TGTGCCAGCAGTTACGGGCCGAACACTGAAGCTTTCTTT; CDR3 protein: CASSYGPNTEAFF
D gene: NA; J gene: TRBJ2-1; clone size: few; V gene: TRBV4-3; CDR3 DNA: TGCGCCAGCAGCCAAGATTCTGGGCAGGGCTCCTACAATGAGCAGTTCTTC; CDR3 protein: CASSQDSGQGSYNEQFF
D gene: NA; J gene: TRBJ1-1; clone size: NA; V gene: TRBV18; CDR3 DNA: TGTGCCAGCTCCGCGACCAGGGAGGGGTCCACTGAAGCTTTCTTT; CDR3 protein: CASSATREGSTEAFF
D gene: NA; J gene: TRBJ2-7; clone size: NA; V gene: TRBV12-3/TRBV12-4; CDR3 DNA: TGTGCCAGCAGTTCTTCCCCGTACGAGCAGTACTTC; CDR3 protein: CASSSSPYEQYF
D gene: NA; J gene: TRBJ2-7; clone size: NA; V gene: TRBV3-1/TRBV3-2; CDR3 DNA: TGTGCCAGCAGCCCCGGAGGAGGTGGGTACGAGCAGTACTTC; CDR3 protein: CASSPGGGGYEQYF
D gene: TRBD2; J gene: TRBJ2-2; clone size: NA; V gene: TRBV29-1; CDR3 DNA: TGCAGCGTTGTACCGAGCGGGAGTTCCGGGGAGCTGTTTTTT; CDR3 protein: CSVVPSGSSGELFF